This T cell receptor (beta chain) appears in the sequencing data of a study of regulatory T cells in long-lasting Graves disease. The TCR beta library used iRepertoire HTBI primers with Arm-PCR amplification of CDR3. TCRdb re-called the multiplex PCR reads through MiXCR, storing one row per CDR3 protein. The table lists roughly 500,000 distinct CDR3 sequences, 22% of them singletons. Regarding this clonotype: Its cognate antigen is unknown.

Overall study findings and caveats: Thyroid tissue was not sampled; only peripheral blood was. Persistent disease exhibited a predilection for TRBV28, TRBJ1-2 and TRBJ2-5.

This CDR3 contains 16 residues. The junction had 6 bases not matched to a gene; V was cut back by 5 bases and J by 4 bases. CDR1 MDHEN and CDR2 SYDVKM come from the germline V gene. Time point reported: persistent/refractory GD, antithyroid drugs over 5 years with positive TRAb. Scientists built the TCR library using RNA that was extracted from PBMCs. Graves' disease diagnosis relied on American Thyroid Association guidelines. The chain is built from TRBV28 and TRBJ2-3, with 13 bases matching TRBD2. This sequence was found in a female donor with Graves disease. This sample comprised peripheral blood mononuclear cells (PBMCs), obtained when the disease was refractory, from a patient treated with antithyroid drugs. The CDR3 bases are TGTGCCAGCAGTGCGCCCACTAGCGGGGGGGCAGATACGCAGTATTTT. Translation: CASSAPTSGGADTQYF.